This T cell receptor (beta chain) was recovered during a study of T cells in Graves' hyperthyroidism and ophthalmopathy. The CDR3 has 15 amino acids. Looked up from germline, CDR1 is MNHEY and CDR2 is SVGEGT. The trim removed 3 bases at V and 4 bases at J, leaving 6 bases unmatched. This clonotype occurred many times. RNA transcripts served as the template for amplifying TCR beta CDR3 regions. An initial round of RT-PCR targeting the TCR CDR3 relied on the HTBI primer set. In TCRdb, the multiplex PCR reads were re-called with MiXCR into one record per CDR3 protein. In the table there are under 350,000 distinct CDR3 sequences, approximately 15% of which are singletons.

What was sequenced was blood. The J gene is TRBJ1-5, the V gene TRBV6-2 or TRBV6-3; 7 nucleotides line up with TRBD1. This TCR derives from a woman aged 55-75 years with Graves' ophthalmopathy. Written as DNA, the CDR3 is TGTGCCAGCAGTTATAGCCGGGACAGAAATCAGCCCCAGCATTTT. Translation gives CASSYSRDRNQPQHF.